Each of the 7 T cell receptor beta chains below was sequenced from the same sample in a study of blood T cell repertoires in COVID-19. Measured with immunoSEQ multiplex PCR; TCRdb has only the in-frame clones, and not every one. The sample holds fewer than 700,000 clones, about 89% seen once. Sequences were obtained from peripheral blood. These receptors all stem from a woman aged 45-65 years with COVID-19, enrolled during active disease.

V and J are TRBV10-3 and TRBJ1-1, with 10 positions matching TRBD1. V lost 6 bases, J lost 5 bases, and 6 bases stayed unmatched. CDR1 is ENHRY, CDR2 SYGVKD, per germline. The CDR3 length is 14 residues. As DNA, the CDR3 is TGTGCCATCAGGCGGGACAGGGGTAGGACTGAAGCTTTCTTT. Encoded protein: CAIRRDRGRTEAFF.

The chain couples TRBV7-3 to TRBJ2-3; D is ambiguous. Trimming took 5 bases from V and 7 from J, leaving 13 bases between them. Germline V gene data show CDR1 as SGHTA and CDR2 as FQGTGA. CDR3 length equals 13 residues. The CDR3 region is CASSLSQRYTQYF. For the CDR3, the DNA is TGTGCCAGCAGCCTCTCCCAGAGGTATACGCAGTATTTT.

V gene TRBV11-2 combines with J gene TRBJ2-1; tentative D call: TRBD2 (6 bases). The V end lost 2 bases, the J end lost 5 bases, and 10 bases lay between the germline ends. The germline CDR1 and CDR2 sequences are SGHAT and FQNNGV. The CDR3 length is 14 residues. The CDR3 is CASSLLLADNEQFF. CDR3 nucleotide sequence: TGTGCCAGCAGCTTACTATTAGCGGACAATGAGCAGTTCTTC.

This chain connects TRBV6-5 to TRBJ2-7; TRBD1 aligns across 9 bases. V was pared by 4 bases and J by 3 bases, with 4 bases of the junction left unmatched. CDR3 size: 14 residues. CDR1 is MNHEY and CDR2 is SVGAGI in the germline V gene. Written as DNA, the CDR3 is TGTGCCAGCAGTTTCCGGACAGGGGACTACGAGCAGTACTTC. It yields the protein CASSFRTGDYEQYF.

Only a few counts were recorded for this clone. The genes are TRBV2 and TRBJ1-2; tentatively, D is TRBD1 (5 bases). Trimming stripped 6 bases from V and 2 bases from J, with 13 bases between. Looked up from germline, CDR1 is SNHLY and CDR2 is FYNNEI. This CDR3 has 14 amino acids. The CDR3 DNA reads TGTGCCAGCAGGAGAGCTCAGGGAAACTATGGCTACACCTTC. Protein: CASRRAQGNYGYTF.

The gene calls are TRBV6-5 and TRBJ1-1, with D unresolved. Germline V gene data show CDR1 as MNHEY and CDR2 as SVGAGI. The CDR3 covers 14 residues. The V gene lost 2 bases and the J gene lost 4 bases, with 11 bases spanning the gap. The CDR3 here is CASSYGPSGTEAFF. The CDR3 bases are TGTGCCAGCAGTTACGGACCCAGCGGCACTGAAGCTTTCTTT.

This clone came up once. This chain links TRBV27 with TRBJ2-7; 9 bases agree with TRBD1. The CDR3 contains 13 residues. V dropped 4 bases and J dropped 5; count of bases not matched to a gene: 3. CDR1 and CDR2 (germline): MNHEY, SMNVEV (reference sequence). The CDR3 reads CASSWDREDEQYF. Written as DNA, the CDR3 is TGTGCCAGCAGTTGGGACAGGGAGGACGAGCAGTACTTC.